What follows are 20 T cell receptor beta chains derived from one specimen sequenced in a study of shared clonotypes between healthy human individuals. TCRdb's table, derived via immunoSEQ multiplex PCR, lists solely in-frame clones and lacks some. The data hold over 850,000 clones, with about four fifths observed a single time. What was sequenced was memory CD4+ T cells from PBMCs. Stated subset: CD45RA-negative fraction. Receptors were obtained from a man between 18 and 35 years old in good health. Some clones in this sample may be carry-over from other donors' samples.

The chain joins TRBV18 to TRBJ2-7, with 10 bases matching TRBD1. Germline CDR1 reads KGHSH; CDR2 reads LQKENI. The CDR3 sequence is 17 residues long. J lost 1 base, V lost 3 bases, and 9 bases had no gene match. The CDR3 DNA is TGTGCCAGCTCACCGGGACCCGGACAGGGGGGGTCCTACGAGCAGTACTTC. Translating gives CASSPGPGQGGSYEQYF.

The chain recombines TRBV28 with TRBJ2-5; TRBD2 might be the D (5 bases). V shed 2 bases and J shed 3 bases, with 7 bases lying between them. The CDR3 is made up of 13 amino acids. The V gene's germline CDR1 is MDHEN and CDR2 SYDVKM. In DNA, the CDR3 is TGTGCCAGCAGTTTAGAGGGAGAAGAGACCCAGTACTTC. Translation gives CASSLEGEETQYF.

The chain links TRBV25-1 to TRBJ2-7, with D possibly being TRBD2 (6 bases). CDR1 and CDR2 from the germline V gene are MGHDK and SYGVNS. The CDR3 spans 11 residues. The V gene lost 8 bases and the J gene lost 6 bases, with 11 bases spanning the gap. CDR3 bases: TGTGCCAGCGCACGACTAGGCGAGCAGTACTTC. This translates into CASARLGEQYF.

CDR3 sequence (DNA): TGTGCCAGCAGCCAAATAGGGTTAAATGAGCAGTTCTTC. This encodes CASSQIGLNEQFF. The chain carries TRBV4-2 and TRBJ2-1; D remains unclear. Germline CDR1 reads LGHNA; CDR2 reads YNFKEQ. Trimming pared 2 bases from V and 7 bases from J, leaving 9 bases between. This CDR3 contains 13 residues.

The rearrangement uses TRBV27 and TRBJ2-7, with D hard to call. From germline, CDR1 is MNHEY and CDR2 SMNVEV (reference sequence). This CDR3 is 11 amino acids long. Trimming removed 5 bases from V and 3 bases from J, with 5 bases in between. DNA for the CDR3: TGTGCCAGCAGTCGAGACTACGAGCAGTACTTC. Translating gives CASSRDYEQYF.

DNA for the CDR3: TGTGCCAGCAGCCTAACCGGACTAGCGCTCGAGCAGTACTTC. It is translated as CASSLTGLALEQYF. The chain employs TRBV13 and TRBJ2-7, with TRBD2 matching 9 bases. The CDR3 runs to 14 residues. Per germline, CDR1 PRHDT and CDR2 FYEKMQ (reference sequence). V dropped 5 bases and J dropped 6; count of bases not matched to a gene: 8.

Of note for this clone: The sample holds other DNA sequences that translate to the same CDR3. The genes are TRBV28 and TRBJ1-5; TRBD1 might be the D (6 bases). There are 15 residues in the CDR3. Germline-derived CDR1 and CDR2 are MDHEN and SYDVKM. Between the trimmed V and J ends, which lost 2 bases and 2 bases, there was a span of 10 bases. CDR3 in amino acids: CASSLGGAGNQPQHF. DNA for the CDR3: TGTGCCAGCAGTTTAGGGGGCGCGGGCAATCAGCCCCAGCATTTT.

J is TRBJ1-4 and V is TRBV7-9, with a tentative D call TRBD1 (5 bases). The CDR3 sequence is 13 residues long. The germline V and J ends were trimmed by 5 bases and 8 bases, with 12 bases remaining between them. In germline, CDR1 is SEHNR, CDR2 FQNEAQ (reference sequence). This CDR3 is CASSRGEPEKLFF. The CDR3 bases are TGTGCCAGCAGCCGGGGGGAGCCCGAAAAACTGTTTTTT.

The CDR3 reads CASCRDRGREKLFF. The CDR3 nucleotides are TGTGCCAGCTGCCGGGACAGGGGGCGTGAAAAACTGTTTTTT. J is TRBJ1-4 and V is TRBV2; 12 bases align to TRBD1. V shed 8 bases, J shed 7 bases, and the junction held 5 bases outside the gene matches. This CDR3 comprises 14 residues. Per the germline V gene, CDR1 is SNHLY and CDR2 is FYNNEI.

The chain employs TRBV28 and TRBJ2-2; D ambiguous. The CDR3 contains 13 residues. Germline V CDR1 and CDR2: MDHEN, SYDVKM. V lost 8 bases and J 0 bases, leaving 7 bases between the germline ends. The chain's CDR3 is CASWQTNTGELFF. The CDR3, as DNA: TGTGCCAGCTGGCAGACGAACACCGGGGAGCTGTTTTTT.

The rearrangement uses TRBV28 and TRBJ1-5, with unresolved D. Germline V gene lookup returns CDR1 MDHEN and CDR2 SYDVKM. The CDR3 has 15 residues. Trimming pared 6 bases from V and 4 bases from J, leaving 16 bases between. The CDR3 DNA reads TGTGCCAGCAGACCCCCCGGTCCTGGAAATCAGCCCCAGCATTTT. Amino acids: CASRPPGPGNQPQHF.

V usage is TRBV18 and J usage is TRBJ2-1, with TRBD1 identical over 8 bases. The germline V gene encodes CDR1 KGHSH and CDR2 LQKENI. V shed 6 bases and J 3 bases; nucleotides not matched to a gene: 16. This CDR3 is 18 amino acids long. CDR3 nucleotides: TGTGCCAGCTCGCAGATAAAATTCCGGGACAGGATCTACAATGAGCAGTTCTTC. It yields the protein CASSQIKFRDRIYNEQFF.

The rearrangement links TRBV7-9 to TRBJ2-5; D unclear. V was cut by 5 bases and J by 4 bases, with 8 bases left in between. The V gene's germline CDR1 is SEHNR and CDR2 FQNEAQ (reference sequence). The CDR3 is 12 residues long. CDR3 sequence: CASSPRAETQYF. The DNA of the CDR3 is TGTGCCAGCAGCCCTAGAGCAGAGACCCAGTACTTC.

The CDR3 is CASSFGGTPRETQYF. The CDR3 DNA reads TGTGCCAGCAGCTTTGGCGGGACTCCCCGAGAGACCCAGTACTTC. This sequence joins TRBV7-9 and TRBJ2-5, with D perhaps matching TRBD2 (6 bases). The CDR3 sequence is 15 residues long. V lost 3 bases and J 4 bases, leaving 15 bases between the germline ends. Germline CDR1 and CDR2: SEHNR and FQNEAQ (reference sequence).

V usage is TRBV30 and J usage is TRBJ2-4; possibly TRBD1 or TRBD2 for D (7 bases each). Trimming removed 0 bases from V and 9 bases from J, with 12 bases in between. Germline CDR1 is GTSNPN and CDR2 is SVGIG (reference sequence). The CDR3 has 13 residues. In DNA form, the CDR3 reads TGTGCCTGGAGTGTGGTCAGGGGGGGCATTCAGTACTTC. Its protein is CAWSVVRGGIQYF.

The chain uses TRBV11-2 and TRBJ2-1; possible D gene TRBD2, 5 bases. In germline, CDR1 is SGHAT, CDR2 FQNNGV. Trimming stripped 1 base from V and 5 bases from J, with 15 bases between. The CDR3 length is 16 residues. CDR3 coding DNA: TGTGCCAGCAGCTTAGGTCTAGCAGCAACAGACAATGAGCAGTTCTTC. Its protein is CASSLGLAATDNEQFF.

The chain joins TRBV10-3 to TRBJ2-6, with D perhaps TRBD1 (6 bases). With 3 bases removed from V and 2 bases from J, the gap between germline ends came to 14 bases. This CDR3 has 17 amino acids. CDR1 and CDR2 from the germline V gene are ENHRY and SYGVKD. In DNA, the CDR3 is TGTGCCATCAGTGAACCGGACAGACGGGCTGGGGCCAACGTCCTGACTTTC. As protein: CAISEPDRRAGANVLTF.

The chain uses TRBV28 and TRBJ1-1; the match to TRBD1 covers 10 bases. J lost 6 bases, V lost 8 bases, and 15 bases had no gene match. The CDR3 length is 16 residues. CDR1 and CDR2 (germline): MDHEN, SYDVKM. The CDR3, as DNA: TGTGCCAGCTTGAGATCCGGGACAGGGGTTGTCGCTGAAGCTTTCTTT. As protein: CASLRSGTGVVAEAFF.

The V and J genes are TRBV7-8 and TRBJ2-7; D possibly corresponds to TRBD1 (5 bases). The CDR3 consists of 12 residues. V lost 5 bases, J lost 3 bases, and 8 bases lay in between. Germline CDR1 reads SGHVS; CDR2 reads FQNEAQ. CDR3 loop: CASSRTRYEQYF. The CDR3 DNA is TGTGCCAGCAGCCGGACACGCTACGAGCAGTACTTC.

The chain uses TRBV29-1 and TRBJ2-2, with 11 bases that match TRBD1. Trimming removed 6 bases from V and 7 bases from J; junction bases left unmatched: 7. The germline V gene has CDR1 SQVTM and CDR2 ANQGSEA. The CDR3 extends over 14 amino acids. CDR3 coding DNA: TGCAGCGTCCTGGACAGGGGGCGGTTCGGGGAGCTGTTTTTT. This sequence encodes CSVLDRGRFGELFF.